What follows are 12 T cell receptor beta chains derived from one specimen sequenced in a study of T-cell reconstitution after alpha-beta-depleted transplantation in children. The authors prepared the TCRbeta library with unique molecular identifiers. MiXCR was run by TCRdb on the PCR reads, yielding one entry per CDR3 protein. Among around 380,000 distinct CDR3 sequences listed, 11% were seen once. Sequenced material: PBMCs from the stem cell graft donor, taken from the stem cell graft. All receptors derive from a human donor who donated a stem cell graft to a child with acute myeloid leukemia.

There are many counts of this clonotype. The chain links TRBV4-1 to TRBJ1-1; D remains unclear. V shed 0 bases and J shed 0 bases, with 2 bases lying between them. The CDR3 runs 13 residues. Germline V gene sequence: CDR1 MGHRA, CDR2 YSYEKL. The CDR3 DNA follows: TGCGCCAGCAGCCAAGATATGAACACTGAAGCTTTCTTT. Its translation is CASSQDMNTEAFF.

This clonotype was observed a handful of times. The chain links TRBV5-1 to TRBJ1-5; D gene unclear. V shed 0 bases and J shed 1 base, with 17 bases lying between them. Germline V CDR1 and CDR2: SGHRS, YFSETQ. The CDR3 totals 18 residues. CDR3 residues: CASSLEHPGSLSNQPQHF. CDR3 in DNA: TGCGCCAGCAGCTTGGAACATCCCGGCTCATTAAGCAATCAGCCCCAGCATTTT.

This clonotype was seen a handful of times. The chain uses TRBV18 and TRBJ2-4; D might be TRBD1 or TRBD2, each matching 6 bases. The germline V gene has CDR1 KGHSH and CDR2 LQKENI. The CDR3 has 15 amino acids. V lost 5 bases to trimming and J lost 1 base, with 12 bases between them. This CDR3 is CASSNREVAKNIQYF. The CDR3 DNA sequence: TGTGCCAGCTCAAACAGGGAGGTGGCCAAAAACATTCAGTACTTC.

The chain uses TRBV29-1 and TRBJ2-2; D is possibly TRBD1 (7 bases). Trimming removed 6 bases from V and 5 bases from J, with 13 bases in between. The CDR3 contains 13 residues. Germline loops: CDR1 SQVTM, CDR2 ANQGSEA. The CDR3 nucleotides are TGCAGCGTCTCAGGGGGAGGTACCGGGGAGCTGTTTTTT. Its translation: CSVSGGGTGELFF.

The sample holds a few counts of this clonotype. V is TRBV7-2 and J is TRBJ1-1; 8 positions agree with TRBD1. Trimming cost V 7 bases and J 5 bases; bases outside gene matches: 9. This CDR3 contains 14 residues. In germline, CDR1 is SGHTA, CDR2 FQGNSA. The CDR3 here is CASTPQGEGTEAFF. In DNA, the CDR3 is TGTGCCAGCACCCCACAGGGGGAAGGGACTGAAGCTTTCTTT.

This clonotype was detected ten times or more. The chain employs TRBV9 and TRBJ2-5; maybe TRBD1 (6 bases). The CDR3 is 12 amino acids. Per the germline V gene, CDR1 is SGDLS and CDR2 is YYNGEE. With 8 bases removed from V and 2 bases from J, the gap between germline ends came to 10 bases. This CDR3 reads CASSQGQETQYF. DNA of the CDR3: TGTGCCAGTTCTCAGGGGCAAGAGACCCAGTACTTC.

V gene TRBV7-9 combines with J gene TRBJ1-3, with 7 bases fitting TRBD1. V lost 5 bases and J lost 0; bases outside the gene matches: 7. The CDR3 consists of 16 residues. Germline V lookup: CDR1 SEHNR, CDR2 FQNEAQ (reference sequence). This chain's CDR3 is CASSHSDRPSGNTIYF. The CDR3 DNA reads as TGTGCCAGCAGCCATTCGGACAGGCCCTCTGGAAACACCATATATTTT.

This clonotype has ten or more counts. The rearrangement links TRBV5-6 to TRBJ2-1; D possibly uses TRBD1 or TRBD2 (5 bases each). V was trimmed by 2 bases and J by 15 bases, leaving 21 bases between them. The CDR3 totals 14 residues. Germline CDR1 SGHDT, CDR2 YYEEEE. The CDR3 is CASSLLVGPSIWFF. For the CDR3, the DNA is TGTGCCAGCAGCTTACTGGTGGGACCATCAATTTGGTTCTTC.

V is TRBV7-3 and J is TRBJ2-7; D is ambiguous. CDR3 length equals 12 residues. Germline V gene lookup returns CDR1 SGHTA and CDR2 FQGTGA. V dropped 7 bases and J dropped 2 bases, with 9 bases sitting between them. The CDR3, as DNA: TGTGCCAGCAACGGTGGGGCCTACGAGCAGTACTTC. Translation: CASNGGAYEQYF.

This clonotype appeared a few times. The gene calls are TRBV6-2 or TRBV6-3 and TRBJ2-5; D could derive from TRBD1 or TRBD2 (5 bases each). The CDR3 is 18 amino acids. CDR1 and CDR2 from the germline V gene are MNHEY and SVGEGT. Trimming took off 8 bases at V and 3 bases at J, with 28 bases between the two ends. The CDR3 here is CASGSLGTPRSGEETQYF. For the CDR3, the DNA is TGTGCCAGCGGGAGCCTTGGGACCCCCCGGTCCGGGGAAGAGACCCAGTACTTC.

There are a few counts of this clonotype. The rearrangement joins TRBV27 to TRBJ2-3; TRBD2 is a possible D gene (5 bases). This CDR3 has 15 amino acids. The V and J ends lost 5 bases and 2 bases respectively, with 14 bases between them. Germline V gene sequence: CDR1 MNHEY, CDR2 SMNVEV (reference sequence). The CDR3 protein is CASSPRGVDTDTQYF. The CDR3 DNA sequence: TGTGCCAGCAGTCCCCGGGGAGTCGACACAGATACGCAGTATTTT.

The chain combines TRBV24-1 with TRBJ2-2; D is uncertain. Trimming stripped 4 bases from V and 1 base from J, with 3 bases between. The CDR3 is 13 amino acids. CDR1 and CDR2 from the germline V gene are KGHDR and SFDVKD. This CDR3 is CATSEQNTGELFF. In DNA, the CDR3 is TGTGCCACCAGTGAGCAGAACACCGGGGAGCTGTTTTTT.